This T cell receptor (beta chain) emerged from a study of blood T cell repertoires in COVID-19. The CDR3 is 12 residues long. In germline, CDR1 is LNHDA, CDR2 SQIVND (reference sequence). V was clipped by 4 bases and J by 1 base, with 4 bases between them. Measured with immunoSEQ multiplex PCR; TCRdb has only the in-frame clones, and not every one. The sample has about 220,000 clones; approximately 82% are singletons. Adults between roughly 18 and 89 years of age took part from 20 to 25 US areas. The clonotype was recovered from a man in his forties who had recovered from COVID-19. The sequencing sample was made of PBMCs or T cells enriched from blood (not recorded which). This rearrangement joins TRBV19 to TRBJ1-1; unclear D gene. The CDR3 DNA reads TGTGCCAGTAGTACCCGGAACACTGAAGCTTTCTTT. Translating gives CASSTRNTEAFF.